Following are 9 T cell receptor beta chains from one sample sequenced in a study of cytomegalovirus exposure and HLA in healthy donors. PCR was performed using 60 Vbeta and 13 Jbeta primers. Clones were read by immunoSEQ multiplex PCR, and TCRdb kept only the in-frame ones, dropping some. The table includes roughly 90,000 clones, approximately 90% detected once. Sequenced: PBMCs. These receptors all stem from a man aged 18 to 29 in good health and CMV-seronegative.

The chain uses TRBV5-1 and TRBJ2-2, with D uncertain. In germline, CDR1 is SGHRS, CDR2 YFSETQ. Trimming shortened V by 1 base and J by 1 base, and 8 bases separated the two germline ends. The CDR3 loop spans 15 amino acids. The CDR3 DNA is TGCGCCAGCAGCTTGTATTCAGGGAACACCGGGGAGCTGTTTTTT. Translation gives CASSLYSGNTGELFF.

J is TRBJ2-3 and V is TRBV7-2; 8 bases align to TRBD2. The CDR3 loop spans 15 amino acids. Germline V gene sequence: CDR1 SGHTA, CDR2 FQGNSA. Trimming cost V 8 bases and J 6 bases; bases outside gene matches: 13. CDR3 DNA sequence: TGTGCCAGCGGGTCAGAAGCGGGAGCGTATGATACGCAGTATTTT. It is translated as CASGSEAGAYDTQYF.

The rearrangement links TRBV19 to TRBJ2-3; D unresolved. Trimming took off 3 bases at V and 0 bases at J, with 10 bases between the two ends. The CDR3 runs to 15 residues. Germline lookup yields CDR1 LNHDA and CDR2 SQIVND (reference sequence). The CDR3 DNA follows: TGTGCCAGTAGTATCTTCCTAACTAGCACAGATACGCAGTATTTT. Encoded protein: CASSIFLTSTDTQYF.

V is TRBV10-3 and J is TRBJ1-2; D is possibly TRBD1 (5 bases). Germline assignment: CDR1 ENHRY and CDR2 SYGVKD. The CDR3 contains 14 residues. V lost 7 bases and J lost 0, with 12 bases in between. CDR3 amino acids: CAIKTVESNYGYTF. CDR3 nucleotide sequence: TGTGCCATCAAGACAGTTGAATCTAACTATGGCTACACCTTC.

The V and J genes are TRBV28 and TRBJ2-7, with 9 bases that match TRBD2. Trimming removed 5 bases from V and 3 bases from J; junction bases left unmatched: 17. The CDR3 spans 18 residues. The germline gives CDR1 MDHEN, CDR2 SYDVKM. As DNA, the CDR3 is TGTGCCAGCAGTCCCCTAGCGGGAACTATCATTTCATACTACGAGCAGTACTTC. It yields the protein CASSPLAGTIISYYEQYF.

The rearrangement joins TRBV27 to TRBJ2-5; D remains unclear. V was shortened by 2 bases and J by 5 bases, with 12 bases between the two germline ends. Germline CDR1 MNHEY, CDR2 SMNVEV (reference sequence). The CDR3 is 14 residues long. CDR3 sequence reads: CASSLLGQMETQYF. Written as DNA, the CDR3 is TGTGCCAGCAGTTTACTAGGTCAAATGGAGACCCAGTACTTC.

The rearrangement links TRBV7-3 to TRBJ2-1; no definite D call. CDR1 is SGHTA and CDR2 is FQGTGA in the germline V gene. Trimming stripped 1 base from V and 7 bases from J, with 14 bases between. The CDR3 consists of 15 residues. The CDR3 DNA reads TGTGCCAGCAGCTTAAATAACCCGGGTCGGAATGAGCAGTTCTTC. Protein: CASSLNNPGRNEQFF.

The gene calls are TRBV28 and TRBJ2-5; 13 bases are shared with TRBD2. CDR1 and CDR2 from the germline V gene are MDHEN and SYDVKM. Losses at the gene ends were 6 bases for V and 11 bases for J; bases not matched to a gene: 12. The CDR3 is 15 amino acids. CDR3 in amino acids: CASSRGTSGARGQYF. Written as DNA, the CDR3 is TGTGCCAGCAGCCGCGGGACTAGCGGGGCCCGGGGGCAGTACTTC.

Here the CDR3 DNA reads TGTGCCAGCAGCTCCCTAGCTTCGGGGTTCACTGGAAACACCATATATTTT. This translates into CASSSLASGFTGNTIYF. The chain is built from TRBV11-2 and TRBJ1-3; D unclear. CDR3 length: 17 residues. Germline V gene sequence: CDR1 SGHAT, CDR2 FQNNGV. Trimming took off 4 bases at V and 2 bases at J, with 18 bases between the two ends.